Listed below are T cell receptor beta chains from one sample, sequenced in a study of shared clonotypes between healthy human individuals. The assay was immunoSEQ multiplex PCR, and TCRdb's table has in-frame clones only and misses some. Found here are millions of clones, approximately 95% of them singletons; the top ten hold about 0.13%. Material: naive CD4+ T cells sorted from blood. The origin of the receptors is a young man in good health. CDR3s include the opening cysteine and the closing phenylalanine or tryptophan. D genes are given only for firm matches. Some rows mark clone size as missing; the rest say once, few, many or name a class of expanded clone.

TRBJ1-6,TRBV6-1,-,16,TRBD1,CASSEGSGQGNSPLHF
TRBJ1-2,TRBV10-3,-,12,-,CAISEINGGYTF
TRBJ1-2,TRBV6-6,-,15,-,CASSQRDTGNYGYTF
TRBJ1-6,TRBV5-1,-,14,-,CASTPLGSGSPLHF
TRBJ1-6,TRBV28,few,12,-,CASTNPNSPLHF
TRBJ1-4,TRBV2,-,15,TRBD1,CASIGQGASNEKLFF
TRBJ2-1,TRBV29-1,-,11,-,CSVGSANEQFF
TRBJ2-7,TRBV10-3,-,13,TRBD1,CAISERQGYEQYF
TRBJ2-3,TRBV6-1,-,16,-,CASRERQVSPTDTQYF
TRBJ2-5,TRBV15,-,17,TRBD2,CATSRDRLAGGQETQYF
TRBJ1-3,TRBV18,-,14,-,CASSPSGSGNTIYF
TRBJ2-7,TRBV5-1,-,14,TRBD1,CASSLGDRGYEQYF
TRBJ1-5,TRBV10-3,-,14,TRBD1,CAISETGALQPQHF
TRBJ2-5,TRBV5-1,-,14,-,CASSSRDTQETQYF
TRBJ1-3,TRBV6-5,-,13,-,CASFRGTGNTIYF
TRBJ1-6,TRBV5-1,-,16,-,CASSLERTDLGSPLHF
TRBJ2-5,TRBV19,-,15,-,CASSIRTGERETQYF
TRBJ2-7,TRBV18,-,13,TRBD1,CASSRQGAGEQYF
TRBJ1-3,TRBV30,-,16,-,CAWSQNRLRSGNTIYF
TRBJ2-7,TRBV4-2,-,15,TRBD2,CASSPGNSGIYEQYF
TRBJ1-4,TRBV29-1,-,13,TRBD1,CSVGQGSNEKLFF
TRBJ1-1,TRBV18,-,13,-,CASSPWAGVEAFF
TRBJ1-3,TRBV2,-,15,-,CASSEGGVAGNTIYF
TRBJ2-6,TRBV4-1,once,17,-,CASSQEQFLSGANVLTF
TRBJ2-2,TRBV28,-,15,-,CASGGSNSGFGELFF
TRBJ2-7,TRBV10-1,-,15,-,CAGPGKKKGSYEQYF
TRBJ2-7,TRBV29-1,-,13,-,CSVGGEVYYEQYF
TRBJ2-7,TRBV28,-,16,-,CASSLLEGAGAPGKHF
TRBJ1-5,TRBV2,-,13,-,CASTGSSNQPQHF
TRBJ1-1,TRBV6-5,-,14,-,CASTPPGGNTEAFF
TRBJ1-3,TRBV6-1,-,15,-,CASSVKGQPGNTIYF
TRBJ2-2,TRBV10-3,-,14,-,CAISERQHTGELFF